Described below is a single T cell receptor beta chain sequence and its context. The antigen it binds to is not known. Base qualities are not at hand, and no much larger clone is one base apart. The source of the sample is a study of blood T cell repertoires in COVID-19 (dated by TCRdb to between 2020 and 2021). Concerning the study at large: Collaborator samples came from the United States, Italy and Spain and covered acute and convalescent phases of COVID-19. Where available, HLA class I and class II types were obtained from metadata supplied by the sample provider rather than from assay-based typing. The sample metadata nearly always contained a de-identified subject ID, COVID-19 status, age in years and sex. A freely available public database, intended as a resource for researchers studying the immune response to SARS-CoV-2, is where the repertoires were released. Samples were obtained from the ongoing ImmuneRACE study (first 160 participants) and from over 1,000 subjects provided by 6 global collaborators. The dataset comprised deeply sampled blood TCRbeta repertoires from subjects exposed to, actively infected with, or recovered from COVID-19. The material from the prospective study consisted of cDNA or gDNA derived from T cells, B-cell-depleted T cells, or PBMCs.

The study at large found these results: The amount of clinical and demographic metadata varied by source and participant and was provided uncurated.

At one collaborating source in Seattle, patients were enrolled during active infection and were followed longitudinally through the course of disease. Collaborating institutions collected whole blood in K2EDTA tubes following their own protocols. For TCRbeta analysis, collaborator samples were shipped as frozen whole blood, as isolated PBMCs, or as DNA extracted from either sample type. TCRbeta CDR3 regions were amplified from genomic DNA by means of the immunoSEQ Assay, a bias-controlled multiplex PCR. The paper's data handling went like this. The number of nucleated cells in each sample was estimated from the amplification of reference gene primers within the assay. To quantify the absolute abundance of each unique TCRbeta CDR3 rearrangement, sequence reads were collapsed and filtered. Productive Simpson clonality was computed per sample as the square root of Simpson's diversity index over productive rearrangements. Entries here come from immuneACCESS through TCRdb and include only in-frame sequences with V and J called. Some clones fail to appear in such tables; in the studies checked, an unresolved V gene covers under half of the shortfall, and the cause of the remainder is unknown. D and trimming were read from the DNA, whereas the V and J calls and clone size are those reported in that table. This sample holds about 150,000 clones; 70% to 90% were observed only once. 0.63% of the sample is held by the ten biggest clonotypes.

Including the terminal cysteine and phenylalanine, the CDR3 comprises 19 residues. Only the CDR3 portion is preserved as DNA: 57 bases, with reading frame beginning at the first base. CDR1 and CDR2 (LGHDT, YNNKEL) derive from the germline V gene (reference sequence). Here V drops 3 bases and J drops 2 bases, and the junction holds 13 bases not matched to any gene. Sequences were obtained from peripheral blood. This TCR came from a man between 60 and 70 years old with COVID-19, enrolled during active disease. Recombination linked TRBV3-1 (or the pseudogene TRBV3-2) to TRBJ2-7, with 13 junctional bases fitting TRBD2. The DNA sequence follows: TGTGCCAGCAGCCACCACAGGCGGACTAGCGGGAGTGTTGCCTACGAGCAGTACTTC. Translated, it reads CASSHHRRTSGSVAYEQYF.